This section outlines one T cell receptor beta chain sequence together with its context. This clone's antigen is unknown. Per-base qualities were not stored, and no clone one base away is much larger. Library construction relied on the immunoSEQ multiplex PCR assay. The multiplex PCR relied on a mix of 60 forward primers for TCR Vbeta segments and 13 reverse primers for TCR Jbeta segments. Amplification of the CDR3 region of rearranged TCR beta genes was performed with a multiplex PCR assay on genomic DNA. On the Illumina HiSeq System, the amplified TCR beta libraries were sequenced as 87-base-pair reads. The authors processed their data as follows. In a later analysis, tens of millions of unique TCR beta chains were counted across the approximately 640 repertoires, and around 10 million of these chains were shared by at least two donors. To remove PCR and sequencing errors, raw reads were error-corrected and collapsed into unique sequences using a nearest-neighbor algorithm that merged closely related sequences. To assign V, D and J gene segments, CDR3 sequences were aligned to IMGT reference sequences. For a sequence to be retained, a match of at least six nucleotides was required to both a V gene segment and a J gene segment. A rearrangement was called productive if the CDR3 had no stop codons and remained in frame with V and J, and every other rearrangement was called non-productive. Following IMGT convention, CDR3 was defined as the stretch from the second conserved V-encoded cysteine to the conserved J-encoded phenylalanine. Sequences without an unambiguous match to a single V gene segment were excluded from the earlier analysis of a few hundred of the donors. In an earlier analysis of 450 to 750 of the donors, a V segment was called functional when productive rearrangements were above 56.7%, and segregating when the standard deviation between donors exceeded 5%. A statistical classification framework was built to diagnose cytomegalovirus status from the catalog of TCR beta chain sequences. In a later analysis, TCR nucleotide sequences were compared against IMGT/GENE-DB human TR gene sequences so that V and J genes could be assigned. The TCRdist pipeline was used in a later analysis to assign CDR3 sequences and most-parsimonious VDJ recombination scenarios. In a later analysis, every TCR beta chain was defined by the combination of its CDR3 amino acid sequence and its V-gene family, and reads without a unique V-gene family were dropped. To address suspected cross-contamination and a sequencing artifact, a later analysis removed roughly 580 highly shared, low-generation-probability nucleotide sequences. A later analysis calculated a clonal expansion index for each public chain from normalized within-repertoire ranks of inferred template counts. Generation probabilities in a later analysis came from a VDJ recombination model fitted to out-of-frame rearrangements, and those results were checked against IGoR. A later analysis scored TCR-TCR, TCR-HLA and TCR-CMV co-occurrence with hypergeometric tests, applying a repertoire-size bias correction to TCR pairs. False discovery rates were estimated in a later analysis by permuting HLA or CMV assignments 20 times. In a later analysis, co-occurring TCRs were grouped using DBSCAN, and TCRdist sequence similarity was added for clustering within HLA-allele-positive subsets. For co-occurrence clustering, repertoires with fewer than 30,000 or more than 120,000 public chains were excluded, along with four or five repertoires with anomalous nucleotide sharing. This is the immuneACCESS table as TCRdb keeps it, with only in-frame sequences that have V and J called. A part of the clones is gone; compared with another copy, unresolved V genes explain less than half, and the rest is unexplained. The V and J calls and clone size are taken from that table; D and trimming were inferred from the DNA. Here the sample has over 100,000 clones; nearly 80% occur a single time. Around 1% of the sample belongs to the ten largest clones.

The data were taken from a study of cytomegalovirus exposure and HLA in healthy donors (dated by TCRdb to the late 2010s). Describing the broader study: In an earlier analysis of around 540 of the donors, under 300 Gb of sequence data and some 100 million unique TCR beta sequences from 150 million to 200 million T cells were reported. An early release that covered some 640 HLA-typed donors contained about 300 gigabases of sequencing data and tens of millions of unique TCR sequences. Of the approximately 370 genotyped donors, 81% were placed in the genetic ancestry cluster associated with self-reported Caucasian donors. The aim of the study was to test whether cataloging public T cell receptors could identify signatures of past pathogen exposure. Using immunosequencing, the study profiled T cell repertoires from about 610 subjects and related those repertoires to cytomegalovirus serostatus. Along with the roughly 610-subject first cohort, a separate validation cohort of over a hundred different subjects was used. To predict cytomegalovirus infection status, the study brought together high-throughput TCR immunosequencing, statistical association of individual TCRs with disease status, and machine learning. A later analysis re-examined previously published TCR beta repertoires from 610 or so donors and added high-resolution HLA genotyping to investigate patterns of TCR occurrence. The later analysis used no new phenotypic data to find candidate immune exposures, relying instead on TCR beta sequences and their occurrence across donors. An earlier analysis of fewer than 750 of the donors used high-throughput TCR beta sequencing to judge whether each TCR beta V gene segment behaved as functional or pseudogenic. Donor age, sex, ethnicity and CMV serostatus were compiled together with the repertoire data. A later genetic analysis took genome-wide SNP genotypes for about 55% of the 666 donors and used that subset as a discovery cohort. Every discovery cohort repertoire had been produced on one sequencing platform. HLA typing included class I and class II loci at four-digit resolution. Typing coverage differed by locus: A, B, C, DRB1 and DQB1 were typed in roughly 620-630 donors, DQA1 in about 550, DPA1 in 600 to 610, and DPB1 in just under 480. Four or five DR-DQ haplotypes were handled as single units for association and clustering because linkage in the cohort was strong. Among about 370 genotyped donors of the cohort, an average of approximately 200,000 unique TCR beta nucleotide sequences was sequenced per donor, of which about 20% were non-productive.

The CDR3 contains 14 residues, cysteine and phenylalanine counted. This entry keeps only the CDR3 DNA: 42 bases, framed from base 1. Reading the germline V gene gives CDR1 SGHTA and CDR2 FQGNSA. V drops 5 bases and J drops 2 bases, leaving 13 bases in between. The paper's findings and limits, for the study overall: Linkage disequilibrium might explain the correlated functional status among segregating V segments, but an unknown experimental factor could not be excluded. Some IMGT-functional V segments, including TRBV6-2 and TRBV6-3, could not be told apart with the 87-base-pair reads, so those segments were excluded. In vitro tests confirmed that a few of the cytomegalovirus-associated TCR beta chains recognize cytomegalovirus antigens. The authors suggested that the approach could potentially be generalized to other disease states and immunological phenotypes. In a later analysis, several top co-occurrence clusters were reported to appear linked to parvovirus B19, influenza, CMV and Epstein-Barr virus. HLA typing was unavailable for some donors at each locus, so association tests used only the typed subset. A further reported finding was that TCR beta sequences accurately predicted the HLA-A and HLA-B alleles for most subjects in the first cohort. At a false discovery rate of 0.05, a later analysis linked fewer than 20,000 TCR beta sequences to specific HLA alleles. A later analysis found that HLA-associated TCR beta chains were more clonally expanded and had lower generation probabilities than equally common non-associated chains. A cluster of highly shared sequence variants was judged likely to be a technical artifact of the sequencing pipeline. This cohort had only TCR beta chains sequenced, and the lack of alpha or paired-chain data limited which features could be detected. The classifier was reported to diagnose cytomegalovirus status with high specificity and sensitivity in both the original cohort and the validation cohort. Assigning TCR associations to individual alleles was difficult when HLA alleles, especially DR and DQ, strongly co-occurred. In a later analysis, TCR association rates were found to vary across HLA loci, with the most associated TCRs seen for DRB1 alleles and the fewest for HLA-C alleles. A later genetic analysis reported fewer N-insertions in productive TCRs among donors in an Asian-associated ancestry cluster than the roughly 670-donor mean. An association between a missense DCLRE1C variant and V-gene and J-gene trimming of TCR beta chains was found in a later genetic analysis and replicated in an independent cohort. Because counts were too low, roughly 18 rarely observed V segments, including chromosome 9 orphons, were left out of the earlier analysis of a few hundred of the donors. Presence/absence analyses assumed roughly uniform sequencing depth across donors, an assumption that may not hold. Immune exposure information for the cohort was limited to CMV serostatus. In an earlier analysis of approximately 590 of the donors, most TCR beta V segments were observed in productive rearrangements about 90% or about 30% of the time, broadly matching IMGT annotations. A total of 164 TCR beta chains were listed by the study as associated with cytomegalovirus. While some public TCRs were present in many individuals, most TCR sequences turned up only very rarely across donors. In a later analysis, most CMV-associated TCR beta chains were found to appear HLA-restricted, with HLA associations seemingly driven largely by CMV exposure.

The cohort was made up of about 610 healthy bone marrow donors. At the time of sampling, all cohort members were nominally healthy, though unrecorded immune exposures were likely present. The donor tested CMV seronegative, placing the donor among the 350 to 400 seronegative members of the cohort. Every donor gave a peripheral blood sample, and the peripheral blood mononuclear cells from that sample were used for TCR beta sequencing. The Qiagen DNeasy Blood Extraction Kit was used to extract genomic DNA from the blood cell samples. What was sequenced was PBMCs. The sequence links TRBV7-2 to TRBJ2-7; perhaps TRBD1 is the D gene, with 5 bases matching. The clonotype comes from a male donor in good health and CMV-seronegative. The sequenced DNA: TGTGCCAGCAGCCCGATAGGGGCCCCCTACGAGCAGTACTTC. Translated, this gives CASSPIGAPYEQYF. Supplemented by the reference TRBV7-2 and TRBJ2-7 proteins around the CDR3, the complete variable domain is GAGVSQSPSNKVTEKGKDVELRCDPISGHTALYWYRQSLGQGLEFLIYFQGNSAPDKSGLPSDRFSAERTGGSVSTLTIQRTQQEDSAVYLCASSPIGAPYEQYFGPGTRLTVT.